This T cell receptor beta chain derives from a study of glioma-infiltrating T cells after dendritic cell vaccination. Study information: Autologous tumor lysate-pulsed dendritic cell vaccination was given between the early 2000s and the early 2010s.

Only patients with spare fresh-frozen tumor and over two years of follow-up were included. Trimming took 0 bases from V and 9 from J; bases not matched to a gene: 6. The length of the CDR3 is 15 residues. Germline CDR1 SGHRS, CDR2 YFSETQ. The immunoSEQ assay amplified TCRB CDR3 from up to 2 ug DNA. Libraries were prepared by immunoSEQ multiplex PCR; TCRdb keeps only in-frame clonotypes and omits some of them. The table has 80,000 to 100,000 clones, 79% seen once. Material: blood, obtained before dendritic cell vaccination. The rearrangement links TRBV5-1 to TRBJ2-1, with 10 positions matching TRBD1. The clonotype originates from a human donor with glioblastoma. CDR3 region: CASSLEGQGSTEQFF. CDR3 DNA sequence: TGCGCCAGCAGCTTGGAGGGACAGGGGAGCACTGAGCAGTTCTTC.